This entry lists 21 T cell receptor beta chains sequenced from one sample in a study of blood T cell repertoires in COVID-19. Generated by immunoSEQ multiplex PCR, the TCRdb table keeps only in-frame clones and is missing some. Of 200,000 to 250,000 clones in the sample, 87% were seen once. Sequenced material: peripheral blood. These receptors were collected from a woman in her late teens or twenties who had recovered from COVID-19.

This clone showed up just once. The chain recombines TRBV11-3 with TRBJ2-2; TRBD2 matches at 7 bases. There are 15 residues in the CDR3. The V gene end was trimmed by 4 bases and the J gene end by 6 bases; junction bases not matched to a gene: 8. In germline, CDR1 is SGHNT, CDR2 YENEEA. The CDR3 DNA reads TGTGCCAGCAGCTACCGGACTAGTGGGGCCGGGGAGCTGTTTTTT. This encodes CASSYRTSGAGELFF.

This chain joins TRBV27 and TRBJ1-3; D ambiguous. The CDR3 contains 14 residues. Germline CDR1 MNHEY, CDR2 SMNVEV (reference sequence). V dropped 0 bases and J dropped 0 bases, with 3 bases sitting between them. Here the CDR3 DNA reads TGTGCCAGCAGTTTATCTCTCTCTGGAAACACCATATATTTT. It codes for CASSLSLSGNTIYF.

This chain uses TRBV7-9 with TRBJ1-1; weak D call: TRBD1 (6 bases). This CDR3 has 16 amino acids. Germline values: CDR1 SEHNR, CDR2 FQNEAQ (reference sequence). V shed 1 base and J shed 2 bases, with 14 bases lying between them. CDR3: CASSLVGGRRNTEAFF. The CDR3 DNA follows: TGTGCCAGCAGCTTAGTTGGGGGCCGGAGAAACACTGAAGCTTTCTTT.

J is TRBJ2-7 and V is TRBV2, with 7 bases aligning to TRBD2. The CDR3 runs 15 residues. Germline CDR1 reads SNHLY; CDR2 reads FYNNEI. J was trimmed by 2 bases and V by 8 bases; bases with no gene match: 12. The CDR3: CASGEPQRGTYEQYF. In DNA, the CDR3 is TGTGCCAGCGGCGAACCGCAGCGGGGAACCTACGAGCAGTACTTC.

The gene calls are TRBV27 and TRBJ1-2, with 11 bases aligning to TRBD1. The CDR3 length is 15 residues. Trimming at V came to 7 bases and at J to 8 bases, leaving 12 bases not matched to a gene. Germline CDR1 is MNHEY and CDR2 is SMNVEV (reference sequence). The CDR3 loop is CASTKLRDRGFGYTF. The CDR3 region has the DNA TGTGCCAGCACGAAATTACGGGACAGGGGGTTCGGCTACACCTTC.

This chain connects TRBV28 to TRBJ2-7; D may be TRBD1 (6 bases). Germline-derived CDR1 and CDR2 are MDHEN and SYDVKM. V lost 5 bases to trimming and J lost 2 bases, with 10 bases between them. The CDR3 totals 13 residues. The CDR3 bases are TGTGCCAGCAGTACGACAGGACCCTACGAGCAGTACTTC. It yields the protein CASSTTGPYEQYF.

This clone came up once. V is TRBV14 and J is TRBJ2-5; 8 bases are a match to TRBD2. This CDR3 contains 19 residues. The V gene's germline CDR1 is SGHDN and CDR2 FVKESK. Germline trimming cut 0 bases from V and 10 bases from J; bases unmatched to any gene: 22. The CDR3 is CASSQEPAGGPYEVWDQYF. The CDR3 bases are TGTGCCAGCAGCCAAGAACCCGCGGGAGGCCCCTATGAGGTGTGGGACCAGTACTTC. Full variable domain (remainder filled in from reference TRBV14 and TRBJ2-5): EAGVTQFPSHSVIEKGQTVTLRCDPISGHDNLYWYRRVMGKEIKFLLHFVKESKQDESGMPNNRFLAERTGGTYSTLKVQPAELEDSGVYFCASSQEPAGGPYEVWDQYFGPGTRLLVL.

The CDR3 DNA reads TGTGCCACCAGACCCGACAGGGGGCGGTCACCCCTCCACTTT. Translated: CATRPDRGRSPLHF. V gene TRBV15 combines with J gene TRBJ1-6; 10 nucleotides agree with TRBD1. Germline loops: CDR1 LNHNV, CDR2 YYDKDF (reference sequence). The J segment lost 10 bases and the V segment lost 6 bases, leaving 6 bases of the junction unmatched. The CDR3 contains 14 residues.

The chain employs TRBV6-5 and TRBJ2-7; weak D call: TRBD2 (5 bases). The CDR3 has 15 residues. V dropped 5 bases and J dropped 4 bases, with 18 bases sitting between them. The germline V gene has CDR1 MNHEY and CDR2 SVGAGI. As DNA, the CDR3 is TGTGCCAGCAGTCCATGGACTGGGGTGGGTTACGAGCAGTACTTC. As protein: CASSPWTGVGYEQYF.

The rearrangement links TRBV7-2 to TRBJ1-2; D is unresolved. Germline values: CDR1 SGHTA, CDR2 FQGNSA. Trimming cost V 2 bases and J 11 bases, with 15 bases left between them. CDR3 length: 13 amino acids. CDR3 in DNA: TGTGCCAGCAGCTTACAGACGACACGGCGATACACCTTC. As protein: CASSLQTTRRYTF. Filled out from reference TRBV7-2 and TRBJ1-2, the complete variable domain reads GAGVSQSPSNKVTEKGKDVELRCDPISGHTALYWYRQSLGQGLEFLIYFQGNSAPDKSGLPSDRFSAERTGGSVSTLTIQRTQQEDSAVYLCASSLQTTRRYTFGSGTRLTVV.

This chain uses TRBV6-4 with TRBJ2-3; TRBD2 matches at 10 bases. The CDR3 spans 17 residues. Looked up from germline, CDR1 is MRHNA and CDR2 is SNTAGT. V shed 4 bases and J 6 bases; nucleotides not matched to a gene: 13. CDR3 in DNA: TGTGCCAGCAGTGGGCTAGCGGGAGTCTGGTTTTTGGATACGCAGTATTTT. Protein: CASSGLAGVWFLDTQYF.

The chain uses TRBV9 and TRBJ2-1, with D possibly being TRBD2 (6 bases). V lost 0 bases, J lost 8 bases, and 12 bases lay in between. CDR1 is SGDLS, CDR2 YYNGEE, per germline. This CDR3 region has 14 residues. As DNA, the CDR3 is TGTGCCAGCAGCGTAGAAGGAGGGGCGTATGAGCAGTTCTTC. Its protein product is CASSVEGGAYEQFF.

The chain combines TRBV29-1 with TRBJ2-2; D uncertain. In germline, CDR1 is SQVTM, CDR2 ANQGSEA. This CDR3 spans 14 amino acids. The V gene lost 6 bases and the J gene lost 3 bases, with 14 bases spanning the gap. The CDR3 spells CSVSVSSYTGELFF. The CDR3 region has the DNA TGCAGCGTGTCGGTGAGCTCGTACACCGGGGAGCTGTTTTTT.

The chain employs TRBV25-1 and TRBJ2-1; no firm D call. The germline CDR1 and CDR2 sequences are MGHDK and SYGVNS. V lost 5 bases and J lost 5, with 16 bases in between. The CDR3 covers 15 residues. CDR3 region: CASSSLRPANNEQFF. CDR3 DNA: TGTGCCAGCAGTTCACTACGGCCCGCTAACAATGAGCAGTTCTTC.

The CDR3 is CASSIYGGSSNKLSYEQYF. The CDR3 nucleotides are TGTGCCAGTAGTATATACGGCGGCTCCTCAAACAAACTCTCCTACGAGCAGTACTTC. V is TRBV19 and J is TRBJ2-7; D ambiguous. Germline V lookup: CDR1 LNHDA, CDR2 SQIVND (reference sequence). V was trimmed by 2 bases and J by 0 bases, leaving 23 bases between them. The CDR3 is 19 residues long.

The chain is built from TRBV13 and TRBJ1-5; no reliable D call. Germline values: CDR1 PRHDT, CDR2 FYEKMQ (reference sequence). CDR3 size: 18 residues. Between the trimmed V and J ends, which lost 5 bases and 0 bases, there was a span of 20 bases. Here the CDR3 reads CASSPHLTLLYSNQPQHF. DNA for the CDR3: TGTGCCAGCAGCCCTCACTTAACCCTCCTTTATAGCAATCAGCCCCAGCATTTT.

This clone was recorded only once. The chain couples TRBV9 to TRBJ2-2; 7 bases map to TRBD1. With 0 bases clipped from V and 6 bases from J, the junction kept 8 bases outside the gene matches. CDR1 is SGDLS, CDR2 YYNGEE, per germline. This CDR3 has 16 residues. The CDR3 is CASSVGQGDLSGELFF. The CDR3 coding sequence is TGTGCCAGCAGCGTAGGGCAGGGGGATCTCTCCGGGGAGCTGTTTTTT.

Worth noting for this clone: At the DNA level, this CDR3 is encoded by other sequences in the same sample as well. The V and J genes are TRBV4-3 and TRBJ2-7; 8 bases are shared with TRBD1. The germline V gene has CDR1 LGHNA and CDR2 YSLEER. The CDR3 has 16 amino acids. V lost 0 bases and J lost 4; bases outside the gene matches: 8. CDR3 protein: CASSQEGTGRSYEQYF. In DNA, the CDR3 is TGCGCCAGCAGCCAAGAAGGGACAGGAAGATCGTACGAGCAGTACTTC.

The V gene is TRBV6-2 or TRBV6-3, the J gene TRBJ1-2, with 8 nucleotides matching TRBD1. With 4 bases clipped from V and 5 bases from J, the junction kept 6 bases outside the gene matches. CDR3 length equals 14 residues. Germline V lookup: CDR1 MNHEY, CDR2 SVGEGT. CDR3 sequence (DNA): TGTGCCAGCAGTTCGCCGGGACAGGCTTATGGCTACACCTTC. Amino acid sequence: CASSSPGQAYGYTF.

This clone was seen only once. This sample includes further DNA sequences coding for the same CDR3. J is TRBJ2-7 and V is TRBV5-6; 11 bases agree with TRBD1. The CDR3 has 14 residues. Germline V gives CDR1 SGHDT, CDR2 YYEEEE. Trimming took 3 bases from V and 3 from J; bases not matched to a gene: 2. CDR3 nucleotides: TGTGCCAGCAGCTCTGGGACAGGGGGCTACGAGCAGTACTTC. It yields the protein CASSSGTGGYEQYF.

In this sample, this clone turned up a few times. The chain carries TRBV4-2 and TRBJ2-7, with 9 positions matching TRBD1. The junction had 5 bases not matched to a gene; V was cut back by 1 base and J by 7 bases. The CDR3 covers 14 residues. CDR1 is LGHNA, CDR2 YNFKEQ, per germline. The CDR3 loop is CASSQGDRVGEQYF. The DNA of the CDR3 is TGTGCCAGCAGCCAAGGGGACAGGGTAGGAGAGCAGTACTTC.